This TCR beta chain was sequenced during a study of blood T cell repertoires in COVID-19. The CDR3 has 14 residues. Looked up from germline, CDR1 is SGHAT and CDR2 is FQNNGV. J lost 1 base, V lost 5 bases, and 3 bases had no gene match. Using immunoSEQ multiplex PCR, the repertoire was profiled, and TCRdb retains in-frame clones only, with some absent. Of around 270,000 clones in the sample, approximately 88% are singletons; the top ten hold roughly 3%. The clonotype was recovered from a woman between 40 and 50 years old who had been exposed to COVID-19. The sequenced sample consisted of PBMCs or T cells enriched from blood (not recorded which). The chain recombines TRBV11-2 with TRBJ2-5; 8 bases match TRBD2. The CDR3 here is CASSRGGTQETQYF. The CDR3 region has the DNA TGTGCCAGCAGCCGCGGGGGGACCCAAGAGACCCAGTACTTC.